A single sample is the source of the 27 T cell receptor beta chains below, sequenced in a study of CD8+ T cells in alopecia areata. Described treatment: oral pan-JAK inhibitor, 5-10 mg twice daily. Isolated RNA was reverse transcribed into cDNA used as the sequencing template. The assay was immunoSEQ multiplex PCR, and TCRdb's table has in-frame clones only and misses some. The sample lists about 87,000 clones, about 71% occurring once. The source material was CD8+ T cells sorted from blood, sampled at week 44, from a patient treated with tofacitinib. These receptors came from a human donor with alopecia areata.

This clone was detected many times. V gene TRBV14 combines with J gene TRBJ2-1; D is unresolved. The CDR3 spans 13 residues. Trimming pared 4 bases from V and 5 bases from J, leaving 9 bases between. Germline CDR1 is SGHDN and CDR2 is FVKESK. CDR3 bases: TGTGCCAGCAGCCGGGCATCACACAATGAGCAGTTCTTC. Its protein is CASSRASHNEQFF.

The DNA for the CDR3 is TGTGCCAGCAGCTTACAGGGTTCCTACTCTGAAGCTTTCTTT. Its translation is CASSLQGSYSEAFF. J is TRBJ1-1 and V is TRBV13; D might be TRBD1 (5 bases). Trimming took 2 bases from V and 6 from J, leaving 13 bases between them. The CDR3 has 14 residues. The V gene's germline CDR1 is PRHDT and CDR2 FYEKMQ (reference sequence).

The chain is built from TRBV4-3 and TRBJ2-3; D may be TRBD2 (7 bases). The germline CDR1 and CDR2 sequences are LGHNA and YSLEER. The CDR3 has 17 residues. Trimming left V 0 bases short and J 3 bases short, with 16 bases between. The CDR3 DNA reads TGCGCCAGCAGCCAAGATCGGCGGGGGCGCAAAACAGATACGCAGTATTTT. It codes for CASSQDRRGRKTDTQYF.

The chain employs TRBV10-3 and TRBJ2-7, with D uncertain. The CDR3 loop spans 12 amino acids. Trimming stripped 11 bases from V and 2 bases from J, with 13 bases between. Germline CDR1 reads ENHRY; CDR2 reads SYGVKD. Here the CDR3 DNA reads TGTGCCCCCAAGGCCAGGACCTACGAGCAGTACTTC. Encoded protein: CAPKARTYEQYF.

This clone was observed a single time. This rearrangement joins TRBV29-1 to TRBJ2-3; either TRBD1 or TRBD2 may supply D (6 bases each). Trimming took 5 bases from V and 5 from J, leaving 11 bases between them. The CDR3 contains 12 residues. Germline loops: CDR1 SQVTM, CDR2 ANQGSEA. The CDR3 DNA reads as TGCAGCGTTTGGGGGGCATTAGATACGCAGTATTTT. Amino acid sequence: CSVWGALDTQYF.

The chain couples TRBV4-1 to TRBJ1-1; D unclear. Trimming took 3 bases from V and 1 from J, leaving 6 bases between them. Per the germline V gene, CDR1 is MGHRA and CDR2 is YSYEKL. The CDR3 is 13 residues long. The CDR3 is CASSQGRNTEAFF. CDR3 in DNA: TGCGCCAGCAGCCAGGGGAGGAACACTGAAGCTTTCTTT.

The gene calls are TRBV2 and TRBJ1-1, with unresolved D. Germline V CDR1 and CDR2: SNHLY, FYNNEI. Deletions cut 4 bases from V and 3 bases from J, with 9 bases between. The CDR3 totals 13 residues. CDR3 loop: CASSVYTYTEAFF. CDR3 sequence (DNA): TGTGCCAGCAGTGTTTATACTTACACTGAAGCTTTCTTT.

The chain joins TRBV7-3 to TRBJ2-3, with D maybe TRBD2 (6 bases). CDR1 and CDR2 (germline): SGHTA, FQGTGA. Trimming took 1 base from V and 6 from J, leaving 14 bases between them. The CDR3 has 15 residues. CDR3 amino acids: CASSLSGGHGDTQYF. CDR3 in DNA: TGTGCCAGCAGCTTAAGTGGAGGGCATGGGGATACGCAGTATTTT.

The V and J genes are TRBV30 and TRBJ1-2; the D gene is possibly TRBD1 (5 bases). This CDR3 region has 12 residues. Looked up from germline, CDR1 is GTSNPN and CDR2 is SVGIG (reference sequence). Trimming cost V 3 bases and J 10 bases, with 15 bases left between them. The DNA of the CDR3 is TGTGCCTGGAGCCTGGGCGGGGGGGACTACACCTTC. Its translation is CAWSLGGGDYTF.

Notes on this clone: At one boundary the junction diverges from the germline segment, which might be a read error. The chain employs TRBV19 and TRBJ2-1; the match to TRBD2 covers 15 bases. The CDR3 sequence is 13 residues long. CDR1 and CDR2 (germline): LNHDA, SQIVND (reference sequence). Here the CDR3 DNA reads TGTGCCAGTAGTTGGACTAGCGGGGGGGCGGCGGTCTTC. It is translated as CASSWTSGGAAVF.

This clone showed up just a few times. The rearrangement joins TRBV10-3 to TRBJ2-7; the D gene is possibly TRBD1 (6 bases). The V gene's germline CDR1 is ENHRY and CDR2 SYGVKD. The CDR3 contains 13 residues. V was clipped by 2 bases and J by 3 bases, with 8 bases between them. DNA for the CDR3: TGTGCCATCAGTGAGCTGACAGGCTACGAGCAGTACTTC. Translated: CAISELTGYEQYF.

The gene calls are TRBV4-1 and TRBJ1-4; D unclear. V was trimmed by 0 bases and J by 8 bases, leaving 7 bases between them. The CDR3 runs 13 residues. The germline gives CDR1 MGHRA, CDR2 YSYEKL. CDR3 nucleotides: TGCGCCAGCAGCCAAGATTCGGAGGAAAAACTGTTTTTT. Translated, it gives CASSQDSEEKLFF.

The chain has TRBV30 and TRBJ2-7, with D hard to call. CDR3 size: 13 residues. Germline CDR1 and CDR2: GTSNPN and SVGIG (reference sequence). V was shortened by 4 bases and J by 2 bases, with 12 bases between the two germline ends. The CDR3 loop reads CAWNPGETYEQYF. The CDR3 bases are TGTGCCTGGAATCCTGGGGAAACCTACGAGCAGTACTTC. Together with reference TRBV30 and TRBJ2-7, the CDR3 gives the full variable domain: SQTIHQWPATLVQPVGSPLSLECTVEGTSNPNLYWYRQAAGRGLQLLFYSVGIGQISSEVPQNLSASRPQDRQFILSSKKLLLSDSGFYLCAWNPGETYEQYFGPGTRLTVT.

The chain is built from TRBV5-6 and TRBJ1-2, with D uncertain. The CDR3 runs 16 residues. The V gene's germline CDR1 is SGHDT and CDR2 YYEEEE. V lost 1 base to trimming and J lost 5 bases, with 18 bases between them. For the CDR3, the DNA is TGTGCCAGCAGCTTGTTAACCACCCGCCGGATATATGGCTACACCTTC. This encodes CASSLLTTRRIYGYTF.

In regard to this clone: The same CDR3 can be traced to other DNA sequences in this sample. This rearrangement joins TRBV6-5 to TRBJ1-2; perhaps TRBD1 as D (6 bases). The CDR3 is 12 residues long. V lost 5 bases and J 4 bases, leaving 8 bases between the germline ends. Germline CDR1 MNHEY, CDR2 SVGAGI. This CDR3 reads CASSPQGYGYTF. The CDR3 bases are TGTGCCAGCAGTCCACAGGGCTATGGCTACACCTTC.

This clone turned up a few times. The chain has TRBV29-1 and TRBJ2-7, with TRBD1 as a possible D gene (5 bases). The V and J ends lost 2 bases and 9 bases respectively, with 14 bases between them. Germline assignment: CDR1 SQVTM and CDR2 ANQGSEA. CDR3 length equals 12 residues. The CDR3 nucleotides read TGCAGCGTTGAAATGTTAGGCGACAGGCAGTACTTC. Translated: CSVEMLGDRQYF.

The chain links TRBV6-4 to TRBJ1-6; D is unclear. Trimming removed 2 bases from V and 3 bases from J, with 8 bases in between. Germline loops: CDR1 MRHNA, CDR2 SNTAGT. The CDR3 is 15 amino acids. This CDR3 reads CASSDGPNYNSPLHF. The CDR3 DNA reads TGTGCCAGCAGTGACGGGCCGAACTATAATTCACCCCTCCACTTT.

The chain joins TRBV30 to TRBJ2-7, with TRBD1 identical over 9 bases. CDR1 GTSNPN and CDR2 SVGIG come from the germline V gene (reference sequence). The CDR3 is made up of 14 amino acids. Germline trimming cut 3 bases from V and 4 bases from J; bases unmatched to any gene: 7. In nucleotides, the CDR3 is TGTGCCTGGAGCCTATGGGACAGGGAGTACGAGCAGTACTTC. Its translation: CAWSLWDREYEQYF.

The chain has TRBV19 and TRBJ2-7, with TRBD1 matching over 10 bases. CDR1 LNHDA and CDR2 SQIVND come from the germline V gene (reference sequence). Trimming took 5 bases from V and 2 from J; bases not matched to a gene: 6. CDR3 length: 15 residues. CDR3 protein: CASSAGTGEAYEQYF. Here the CDR3 DNA reads TGTGCCAGTAGTGCCGGGACAGGGGAGGCCTACGAGCAGTACTTC.

This clone appeared a few times. V is TRBV27 and J is TRBJ1-1; D perhaps matches TRBD1 (6 bases). V was pared by 5 bases and J by 2 bases, with 12 bases between. The CDR3 runs to 14 residues. Looked up from germline, CDR1 is MNHEY and CDR2 is SMNVEV (reference sequence). Here the CDR3 DNA reads TGTGCCAGCAGTCGAGCAGGGGTAAACACTGAAGCTTTCTTT. It specifies CASSRAGVNTEAFF.

This chain links TRBV9 with TRBJ1-6; D gene ambiguous. V was trimmed by 0 bases and J by 7 bases, leaving 8 bases between them. The CDR3 covers 14 residues. The germline V gene encodes CDR1 SGDLS and CDR2 YYNGEE. Here the CDR3 DNA reads TGTGCCAGCAGCGTAGAACTGGGAAATTCACCCCTCCACTTT. The encoded protein is CASSVELGNSPLHF.

The chain's CDR3 is CAWSSQGVTEAFF. Written as DNA, the CDR3 is TGTGCCTGGAGTTCCCAGGGGGTCACTGAAGCTTTCTTT. V gene TRBV30 combines with J gene TRBJ1-1; 7 nucleotides agree with TRBD1. With 2 bases clipped from V and 4 bases from J, the junction kept 4 bases outside the gene matches. Germline CDR1 GTSNPN, CDR2 SVGIG (reference sequence). The CDR3 consists of 13 residues.

The V and J genes are TRBV9 and TRBJ2-1; D remains unclear. The V end lost 0 bases, the J end lost 5 bases, and 6 bases lay between the germline ends. The CDR3 spans 13 residues. Germline assignment: CDR1 SGDLS and CDR2 YYNGEE. The CDR3 nucleotides read TGTGCCAGCAGCGTAGAAGCCAACAATGAGCAGTTCTTC. Amino acid sequence: CASSVEANNEQFF. The entire variable domain, with the rest obtained from reference TRBV9 and TRBJ2-1, is as follows: DSGVTQTPKHLITATGQRVTLRCSPRSGDLSVYWYQQSLDQGLQFLIQYYNGEERAKGNILERFSAQQFPDLHSELNLSSLELGDSALYFCASSVEANNEQFFGPGTRLTVL.

The rearrangement joins TRBV4-3 to TRBJ1-2, with D hard to call. This CDR3 comprises 13 residues. Trimming pared 0 bases from V and 8 bases from J, leaving 10 bases between. The germline V gene has CDR1 LGHNA and CDR2 YSLEER. CDR3 residues: CASSQDYQDGYTF. The CDR3 DNA reads as TGCGCCAGCAGCCAAGATTACCAAGACGGCTACACCTTC.

The rearrangement joins TRBV4-3 to TRBJ2-7; perhaps TRBD2 as D (6 bases). The germline gives CDR1 LGHNA, CDR2 YSLEER. The CDR3 totals 15 residues. Trimming stripped 0 bases from V and 2 bases from J, with 11 bases between. The CDR3 DNA is TGCGCCAGCAGCCAAGATCGCGCGGGGACCTACGAGCAGTACTTC. Translation: CASSQDRAGTYEQYF.

The chain joins TRBV6-4 to TRBJ1-1, with D perhaps matching TRBD1 (5 bases). V was pared by 6 bases and J by 5 bases, with 10 bases between. CDR1 is MRHNA, CDR2 SNTAGT, per germline. The CDR3 has 12 residues. The CDR3 coding sequence is TGTGCCAGCAGATCAGGGATAACTGAAGCTTTCTTT. This sequence encodes CASRSGITEAFF.

This chain uses TRBV10-3 with TRBJ1-1; the D gene is possibly TRBD1 (5 bases). Trimming pared 1 base from V and 1 base from J, leaving 10 bases between. The CDR3 loop spans 15 amino acids. Germline loops: CDR1 ENHRY, CDR2 SYGVKD. The CDR3 loop is CAISELEGKNTEAFF. DNA for the CDR3: TGTGCCATCAGTGAGTTAGAGGGGAAGAACACTGAAGCTTTCTTT.